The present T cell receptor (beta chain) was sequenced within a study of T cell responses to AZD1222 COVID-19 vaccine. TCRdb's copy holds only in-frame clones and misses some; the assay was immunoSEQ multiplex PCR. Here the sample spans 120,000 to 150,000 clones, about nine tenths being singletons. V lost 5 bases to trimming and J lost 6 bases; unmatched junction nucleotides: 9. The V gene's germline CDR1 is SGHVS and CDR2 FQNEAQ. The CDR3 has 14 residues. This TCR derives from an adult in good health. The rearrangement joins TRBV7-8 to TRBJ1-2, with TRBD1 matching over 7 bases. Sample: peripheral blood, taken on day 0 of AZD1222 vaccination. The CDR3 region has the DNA TGTGCCAGCAGCCCATCGACAGGGCTTGATGGCTACACCTTC. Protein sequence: CASSPSTGLDGYTF.